The next 20 T cell receptor beta chains were all read from a single sample in a study of T cell responses to AZD1222 COVID-19 vaccine. TCRdb keeps only in-frame clones here, not all; method: immunoSEQ multiplex PCR. The profile covers about 100,000 clones, with around nine tenths appearing a single time and approximately 15% taken by the ten largest. Sequenced material: peripheral blood, taken on day 0 of AZD1222 vaccination. The origin of the receptors is an adult in good health.

This rearrangement joins TRBV24-1 to TRBJ1-5; the D is unclear. Per the germline V gene, CDR1 is KGHDR and CDR2 is SFDVKD. Trimming shortened V by 9 bases and J by 1 base, and 27 bases separated the two germline ends. The CDR3 has 19 amino acids. The CDR3 nucleotides are TGTGCCACCCACATCTCCCGGTCCCTCGGTGTGGCGAGCAATCAGCCCCAGCATTTT. Its protein product is CATHISRSLGVASNQPQHF.

J is TRBJ2-7 and V is TRBV15; no clear D. V lost 7 bases and J 12 bases, leaving 16 bases between the germline ends. This CDR3 has 11 amino acids. Per germline, CDR1 LNHNV and CDR2 YYDKDF (reference sequence). The CDR3 DNA reads as TGTGCCACCACTACGACACATTTCCCGTACTTC. This codes for CATTTTHFPYF.

The rearrangement links TRBV7-9 to TRBJ2-6, with 13 bases aligning to TRBD2. V trimming: 4 bases; J trimming: 2 bases; junction bases outside the gene matches: 2. Germline V gives CDR1 SEHNR, CDR2 FQNEAQ (reference sequence). The CDR3 extends over 17 amino acids. This CDR3 is CASSSGLAGAGANVLTF. The DNA for the CDR3 is TGTGCCAGCAGCTCTGGACTAGCGGGAGCTGGGGCCAACGTCCTGACTTTC.

The chain combines TRBV6-2 or TRBV6-3 with TRBJ2-5; TRBD1 is a possible D gene (7 bases). Trimming removed 5 bases at V and 4 bases at J, with 17 bases between. The CDR3 spans 15 residues. Looked up from germline, CDR1 is MNHEY and CDR2 is SVGEGT. As DNA, the CDR3 is TGTGCCAGCAGTCCAGGGGGGCGGTTAGGAGAGACCCAGTACTTC. It codes for CASSPGGRLGETQYF.

This clone was recorded only once. The V gene is TRBV5-6, the J gene TRBJ1-3; tentative D call: TRBD1 (5 bases). V lost 2 bases to trimming and J lost 4 bases, with 10 bases between them. Germline loops: CDR1 SGHDT, CDR2 YYEEEE. This CDR3 is built from 14 residues. The CDR3 sequence is CASSFLEGGNTIYF. In DNA, the CDR3 is TGTGCCAGCAGCTTCCTTGAGGGGGGAAACACCATATATTTT.

This clone was recorded once. The CDR3 DNA reads as TGTGCCAGCAGCCCCCAGGCCGCCTCGGGACAGCCCCAGCATTTT. Translating gives CASSPQAASGQPQHF. The rearrangement uses TRBV7-2 and TRBJ1-5; D gene uncertain. CDR1 and CDR2 from the germline V gene are SGHTA and FQGNSA. V lost 5 bases and J 7 bases, leaving 18 bases between the germline ends. The CDR3 is 15 amino acids.

The CDR3 sequence: CASSAQLDRSGNTIYF. The CDR3 DNA follows: TGTGCCAGCAGCGCACAATTGGACAGGTCTGGAAACACCATATATTTT. The chain is built from TRBV9 and TRBJ1-3; 7 bases are shared with TRBD1. Germline CDR1 is SGDLS and CDR2 is YYNGEE. The V gene end was trimmed by 3 bases and the J gene end by 1 base; junction bases not matched to a gene: 7. The CDR3 runs to 16 residues.

The chain joins TRBV24-1 to TRBJ1-2; 7 bases are a match to TRBD1. V lost 5 bases and J lost 4; bases outside the gene matches: 9. The CDR3 spans 15 residues. CDR1 and CDR2 (germline): KGHDR, SFDVKD. The CDR3 spells CATSASWTGGYGYTF. CDR3 sequence (DNA): TGTGCCACCAGTGCCTCCTGGACAGGAGGCTATGGCTACACCTTC.

V gene TRBV10-3 combines with J gene TRBJ2-4, with TRBD1 as a possible D gene (5 bases). Germline loops: CDR1 ENHRY, CDR2 SYGVKD. There are 13 residues in the CDR3. The V and J ends lost 6 bases and 3 bases respectively, with 9 bases between them. The CDR3 DNA reads TGTGCCATCAGCGAGCAGGGCAAAAACATTCAGTACTTC. Translated: CAISEQGKNIQYF.

The rearrangement uses TRBV19 and TRBJ1-5; TRBD1 agrees at 7 bases. In germline, CDR1 is LNHDA, CDR2 SQIVND (reference sequence). The CDR3 runs to 14 residues. The V gene end was trimmed by 3 bases and the J gene end by 6 bases; junction bases not matched to a gene: 5. The CDR3 DNA is TGTGCCAGTAGTATTGAGACAGGGCGTCAGCCCCAGCATTTT. It codes for CASSIETGRQPQHF.

V usage is TRBV3-1 (or the pseudogene TRBV3-2) and J usage is TRBJ1-3; unclear D gene. Germline-derived CDR1 and CDR2 are LGHDT and YNNKEL (reference sequence). This CDR3 has 13 residues. The V end was cut by 6 bases, the J end by 0 bases, with 6 bases between. CDR3 sequence: CASRPSSGNTIYF. The CDR3 DNA is TGTGCCAGCAGGCCTAGCTCTGGAAACACCATATATTTT.

The chain employs TRBV6-5 and TRBJ2-1, with 13 bases aligning to TRBD2. V was pared by 9 bases and J by 6 bases, with 2 bases of the junction left unmatched. The CDR3 contains 13 residues. CDR1 is MNHEY and CDR2 is SVGAGI in the germline V gene. The CDR3 is CASRTSGGNEQFF. Here the CDR3 DNA reads TGTGCCAGTAGGACTAGCGGGGGCAATGAGCAGTTCTTC.

V usage is TRBV5-5 and J usage is TRBJ2-7; D is unresolved. CDR3 size: 13 residues. The V gene's germline CDR1 is SGHKS and CDR2 YYEKEE (reference sequence). V dropped 1 base and J dropped 3 bases, with 8 bases sitting between them. The CDR3 loop is CASSLSGFYEQYF. CDR3 nucleotides: TGTGCCAGCAGCTTGTCCGGCTTCTACGAGCAGTACTTC.

The V and J genes are TRBV28 and TRBJ1-5, with D perhaps TRBD1 (6 bases). This CDR3 contains 19 residues. CDR1 and CDR2 (germline): MDHEN, SYDVKM. V lost 4 bases and J 6 bases, leaving 28 bases between the germline ends. CDR3 bases: TGTGCCAGCAGTTCCGTGCCCCGGGATTCCGGGACAAGAGTTCAGCCCCAGCATTTT. It is translated as CASSSVPRDSGTRVQPQHF.

V gene TRBV14 combines with J gene TRBJ2-1, with no clear D. Germline assignment: CDR1 SGHDN and CDR2 FVKESK. V was cut by 3 bases and J by 9 bases, with 9 bases left in between. The CDR3 sequence is 12 residues long. The CDR3 nucleotides read TGTGCCAGCAGCCATGGTGGGCCTGAGCAGTTCTTC. Amino acid sequence: CASSHGGPEQFF. Complete variable domain (other parts from reference TRBV14 and TRBJ2-1): EAGVTQFPSHSVIEKGQTVTLRCDPISGHDNLYWYRRVMGKEIKFLLHFVKESKQDESGMPNNRFLAERTGGTYSTLKVQPAELEDSGVYFCASSHGGPEQFFGPGTRLTVL.

The gene calls are TRBV4-3 and TRBJ2-2, with 7 bases aligning to TRBD2. Germline V lookup: CDR1 LGHNA, CDR2 YSLEER. The CDR3 has 15 residues. V shed 0 bases, J shed 7 bases, and the junction held 5 bases outside the gene matches. The CDR3 loop is CASSQDLGGGGELFF. The CDR3 DNA sequence: TGCGCCAGCAGCCAAGACCTAGGCGGGGGCGGGGAGCTGTTTTTT.

V gene TRBV6-5 combines with J gene TRBJ2-7; D perhaps matches TRBD1 (7 bases). V shed 6 bases and J shed 6 bases, with 18 bases lying between them. This CDR3 has 14 residues. The V gene's germline CDR1 is MNHEY and CDR2 SVGAGI. The CDR3 DNA sequence: TGTGCCAGCAGCGACAGGGCCGGGAGTGCCGAGCAGTACTTC. As protein: CASSDRAGSAEQYF.

This clone has only one observation. V and J are TRBV19 and TRBJ1-2; possible D gene TRBD1, 6 bases. Germline CDR1 and CDR2: LNHDA and SQIVND (reference sequence). V lost 8 bases to trimming and J lost 8 bases, with 24 bases between them. CDR3 length equals 15 residues. CDR3 in DNA: TGTGCCAGTTCGGGGGGGGACATGCCATCTAAGGGCTACACCTTC. Protein: CASSGGDMPSKGYTF.

The chain uses TRBV10-3 and TRBJ2-3; 12 bases fit TRBD2. V lost 10 bases to trimming and J lost 3 bases; unmatched junction nucleotides: 5. The CDR3 sequence is 14 residues long. Germline lookup yields CDR1 ENHRY and CDR2 SYGVKD. The CDR3, as DNA: TGTGCCACCCTAGCGGGAGGGCCGACAGATACGCAGTATTTT. It specifies CATLAGGPTDTQYF.

This clone was counted once. The chain joins TRBV7-9 to TRBJ1-1, with D perhaps matching TRBD1 (5 bases). This CDR3 region has 13 residues. Germline CDR1 is SEHNR and CDR2 is FQNEAQ (reference sequence). V was trimmed by 6 bases and J by 1 base, leaving 9 bases between them. Here the CDR3 DNA reads TGTGCCAGCAGAACAGGAAAGAACACTGAAGCTTTCTTT. It codes for CASRTGKNTEAFF.